The 24 T cell receptor beta chains given below trace back to one sample, sequenced in a study of T cells after yellow fever vaccination. TCRdb redid the calling of the 5' RACE reads with MiXCR, one entry per CDR3 protein. The table has roughly 310,000 distinct CDR3 sequences, approximately 3.8% seen once. The sequenced sample was PBMCs, obtained on the day of the yellow fever booster vaccination. These receptors were obtained from a man in his late teens or twenties who received the YFV17D yellow fever vaccine.

This clonotype was observed a few times. V gene TRBV5-4 combines with J gene TRBJ2-5; 12 bases map to TRBD1. The CDR3 covers 16 residues. CDR1 is SGHNT and CDR2 is YYREEE in the germline V gene (reference sequence). V was clipped by 4 bases and J by 4 bases; unmatched bases: 8. The CDR3 DNA reads TGTGCCAGCAGCCCGGACCCGGGACAGGGGGCAGAGACCCAGTACTTC. Its translation is CASSPDPGQGAETQYF.

This clonotype appeared many times. This sequence joins TRBV12-3 or TRBV12-4 and TRBJ2-1, with D unresolved. Trimming took off 5 bases at V and 4 bases at J, with 6 bases between the two ends. This CDR3 region has 12 residues. Here the CDR3 reads CASSRQYNEQFF. The CDR3, as DNA: TGTGCCAGCAGTCGGCAGTACAATGAGCAGTTCTTC.

This clonotype was seen at least ten times. The rearrangement uses TRBV4-3 and TRBJ2-3; maybe TRBD2 (5 bases). CDR1 is LGHNA, CDR2 YSLEER, per germline. The CDR3 is 14 amino acids. Trimming took 0 bases from V and 3 from J, leaving 7 bases between them. In nucleotides, the CDR3 is TGCGCCAGCAGCCAAGAACTAGAAACAGATACGCAGTATTTT. This translates into CASSQELETDTQYF.

This clonotype has ten or more counts. The chain uses TRBV4-1 and TRBJ1-6, with 10 bases aligning to TRBD1. Germline V gene data show CDR1 as MGHRA and CDR2 as YSYEKL. Trimming took 4 bases from V and 10 from J; bases not matched to a gene: 13. The CDR3 sequence is 17 residues long. The CDR3 sequence: CASSPAPGQGYPSPLHF. The CDR3 DNA follows: TGCGCCAGCAGCCCAGCCCCGGGACAGGGGTATCCGTCACCCCTCCACTTT.

This clonotype occurred a few times. The chain joins TRBV3-1 to TRBJ1-5; 10 bases agree with TRBD1. The V segment lost 9 bases and the J segment 6 bases; nucleotides outside the gene matches: 8. CDR1 and CDR2 (germline): LGHDT, YNNKEL (reference sequence). The CDR3 runs to 14 residues. CDR3 sequence: CARLGQGKFQPQHF. Here the CDR3 DNA reads TGTGCCAGACTGGGACAGGGGAAGTTTCAGCCCCAGCATTTT.

This clonotype was detected a few times. The V gene is TRBV20-1, the J gene TRBJ2-2, with D perhaps matching TRBD1 or TRBD2 (6 bases each). Germline V gene lookup returns CDR1 DFQATT and CDR2 SNEGSKA (reference sequence). V gave up 0 bases and J gave up 3 bases, with 8 bases separating them. CDR3 length equals 14 residues. DNA of the CDR3: TGCAGTGCTAGAGATCGGGGGCACACCGGGGAGCTGTTTTTT. Residues: CSARDRGHTGELFF.

In this sample, this clonotype turned up many times. The rearrangement joins TRBV7-2 to TRBJ2-5; the D is unclear. This CDR3 has 14 amino acids. Germline V gives CDR1 SGHTA, CDR2 FQGNSA. V was shortened by 7 bases and J by 5 bases, with 17 bases between the two germline ends. As DNA, the CDR3 is TGTGCCAGCAACCGGCAGGTTGGTGAGGAGACCCAGTACTTC. This codes for CASNRQVGEETQYF.

This clonotype was counted a few times. The chain is built from TRBV7-9 and TRBJ2-3; 7 positions agree with TRBD2. The CDR3 sequence is 13 residues long. V shed 6 bases and J 2 bases; nucleotides not matched to a gene: 2. Germline CDR1 SEHNR, CDR2 FQNEAQ (reference sequence). The CDR3: CASRGLNTDTQYF. CDR3 DNA: TGTGCCAGCAGGGGACTAAACACAGATACGCAGTATTTT.

This clonotype was seen ten or more times. CDR3 protein: CASSTWTGANNEQFF. The CDR3 DNA is TGTGCCAGCAGTACATGGACAGGGGCAAACAATGAGCAGTTCTTC. The chain carries TRBV6-2 or TRBV6-3 and TRBJ2-1; 9 nucleotides agree with TRBD1. Germline CDR1 and CDR2: MNHEY and SVGEGT. The CDR3 runs to 15 residues. Trimming at V came to 5 bases and at J to 5 bases, leaving 7 bases not matched to a gene.

This clonotype showed up many times. The chain joins TRBV5-4 to TRBJ2-3; TRBD2 agrees at 11 bases. The CDR3 loop spans 16 amino acids. CDR1 and CDR2 (germline): SGHNT, YYREEE (reference sequence). J lost 6 bases, V lost 9 bases, and 15 bases had no gene match. The DNA of the CDR3 is TGTGCCATCCCAGTCCTTAGCGGGGGGGCTTCGGATACGCAGTATTTT. Translated, it gives CAIPVLSGGASDTQYF.

This clonotype was observed at least ten times. The J gene is TRBJ2-2, the V gene TRBV7-2, with a weak D call TRBD1 (5 bases). V lost 5 bases and J lost 2, with 15 bases in between. In germline, CDR1 is SGHTA, CDR2 FQGNSA. The CDR3 consists of 16 residues. The CDR3 loop is CASSPQGPTNTGELFF. DNA for the CDR3: TGTGCCAGCAGCCCTCAGGGCCCGACCAACACCGGGGAGCTGTTTTTT.

This clonotype was observed at least ten times. The chain couples TRBV6-6 to TRBJ1-5; D unresolved. Germline V gives CDR1 MNHNY, CDR2 SVGAGI (reference sequence). Deletions cut 8 bases from V and 6 bases from J, with 17 bases between. The CDR3 spans 14 residues. CDR3 sequence (DNA): TGTGCCAGCTTTGAGCCGGCGGAGGCTCAGCCCCAGCATTTT. Translated, it gives CASFEPAEAQPQHF.

This clonotype was counted between two and nine times. The rearrangement links TRBV18 to TRBJ2-7; D unclear. The germline V gene encodes CDR1 KGHSH and CDR2 LQKENI. This CDR3 is 17 amino acids long. Trimming removed 4 bases from V and 0 bases from J, with 19 bases in between. CDR3 DNA: TGTGCCAGCTCACATTCCCCCGGTGGTTCGGGCTCCTACGAGCAGTACGTC. Protein: CASSHSPGGSGSYEQYV.

This clonotype was found many times. The rearrangement uses TRBV19 and TRBJ1-5; 10 nucleotides match TRBD1. The V and J ends lost 4 bases and 7 bases, in that order; junction bases with no gene match: 4. The CDR3 has 14 amino acids. Germline V gene sequence: CDR1 LNHDA, CDR2 SQIVND (reference sequence). As DNA, the CDR3 is TGTGCCAGTAGTAAGACAGGGGGCAGGCAGCCCCAGCATTTT. Its translation is CASSKTGGRQPQHF.

The sample holds many counts of this clonotype. V and J are TRBV20-1 and TRBJ2-5, with D perhaps matching TRBD1 or TRBD2 (6 bases each). The CDR3 runs 14 residues. CDR1 is DFQATT and CDR2 is SNEGSKA in the germline V gene (reference sequence). Trimming took 0 bases from V and 4 from J, leaving 12 bases between them. CDR3 in amino acids: CSAREGGRSETQYF. DNA for the CDR3: TGCAGTGCTAGAGAAGGGGGGCGGTCAGAGACCCAGTACTTC.

This clonotype was picked up many times. This rearrangement joins TRBV7-9 to TRBJ2-3, with TRBD1 matching 10 bases. Germline-derived CDR1 and CDR2 are SEHNR and FQNEAQ (reference sequence). CDR3 size: 17 residues. Trimming at V came to 10 bases and at J to 1 base, leaving 14 bases not matched to a gene. DNA for the CDR3: TGTGCCAACGACCCACCTGATGGACAGGGGGGCACAGATACGCAGTATTTT. Translated: CANDPPDGQGGTDTQYF.

This clonotype appeared a few times. The chain couples TRBV19 to TRBJ1-5; TRBD1 might be the D (5 bases). This CDR3 region has 14 residues. CDR1 and CDR2 (germline): LNHDA, SQIVND (reference sequence). Trimming removed 5 bases at V and 5 bases at J, with 13 bases between. CDR3 sequence: CASSRWTNDQPQHF. In DNA, the CDR3 is TGTGCCAGTAGTCGATGGACAAACGATCAGCCCCAGCATTTT.

This chain links TRBV6-5 with TRBJ1-2; D remains unclear. V was cut by 2 bases and J by 4 bases, with 11 bases left in between. This CDR3 has 14 residues. CDR1 is MNHEY, CDR2 SVGAGI, per germline. This CDR3 reads CASSYAISSYGYTF. The CDR3 region has the DNA TGTGCCAGCAGTTACGCCATTTCGAGCTATGGCTACACCTTC.

CDR3 in DNA: TGTGCCAGCAGCTTAAACTCACAGGGGGTAGGGGAGACCCAGTACTTC. Translating it yields CASSLNSQGVGETQYF. V and J are TRBV7-2 and TRBJ2-5; 8 bases line up with TRBD1. Germline CDR1 and CDR2: SGHTA and FQGNSA. After removal of 2 bases from V and 5 bases from J, the junction contained 10 bases not matched to a gene. The CDR3 is 16 amino acids.

This clonotype has a handful of counts. J is TRBJ2-2 and V is TRBV7-3; the match to TRBD2 covers 7 bases. The V gene's germline CDR1 is SGHTA and CDR2 FQGTGA. After removal of 3 bases from V and 4 bases from J, the junction contained 8 bases not matched to a gene. This CDR3 has 16 residues. CDR3 sequence: CASSFPGTGGTGELFF. DNA for the CDR3: TGTGCCAGCAGCTTCCCCGGGACGGGAGGCACCGGGGAGCTGTTTTTT.

This clonotype occurred a few times. V usage is TRBV5-1 and J usage is TRBJ1-2; 10 nucleotides match TRBD1. Germline CDR1 is SGHRS and CDR2 is YFSETQ. The CDR3 has 15 amino acids. The junction had 7 bases not matched to a gene; V was cut back by 4 bases and J by 4 bases. This CDR3 is CASSAQGQGSYGYTF. In nucleotides, the CDR3 is TGCGCCAGCAGCGCGCAGGGACAGGGGAGCTATGGCTACACCTTC.

There are many counts of this clonotype. This chain links TRBV20-1 with TRBJ2-2; D is uncertain. Germline CDR1 DFQATT, CDR2 SNEGSKA (reference sequence). Deletions cut 6 bases from V and 0 bases from J, with 8 bases between. The CDR3 totals 13 residues. The CDR3 DNA reads TGCAGTGCGCCCAGTTCGAACACCGGGGAGCTGTTTTTT. Translated, it gives CSAPSSNTGELFF.

This clonotype was observed at least ten times. The CDR3 coding sequence is TGTGCCACCAGCAGAGATGGCAGCGGGGGGACAGATACGCAGTATTTT. Protein: CATSRDGSGGTDTQYF. This chain links TRBV15 with TRBJ2-3, with TRBD2 matching 9 bases. Germline loops: CDR1 LNHNV, CDR2 YYDKDF (reference sequence). V shed 0 bases, J shed 3 bases, and the junction held 4 bases outside the gene matches. This CDR3 spans 16 amino acids.

This clonotype was detected many times. The V gene is TRBV7-2, the J gene TRBJ2-3; D perhaps matches TRBD2 (5 bases). V was pared by 1 base and J by 0 bases, with 14 bases between. The CDR3 is 17 amino acids. Germline assignment: CDR1 SGHTA and CDR2 FQGNSA. The CDR3: CASSLGGGSPSTDTQYF. The DNA of the CDR3 is TGTGCCAGCAGCTTAGGGGGTGGGAGTCCTAGCACAGATACGCAGTATTTT.